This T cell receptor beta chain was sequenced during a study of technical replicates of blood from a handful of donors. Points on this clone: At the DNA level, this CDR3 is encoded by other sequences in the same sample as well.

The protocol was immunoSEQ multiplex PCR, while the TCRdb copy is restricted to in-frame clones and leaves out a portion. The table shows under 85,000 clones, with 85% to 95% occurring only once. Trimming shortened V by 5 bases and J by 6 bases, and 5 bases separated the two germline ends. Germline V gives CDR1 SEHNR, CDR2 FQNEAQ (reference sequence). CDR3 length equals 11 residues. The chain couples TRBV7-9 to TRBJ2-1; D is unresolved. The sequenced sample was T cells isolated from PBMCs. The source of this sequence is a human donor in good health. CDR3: CASSPGNEQFF. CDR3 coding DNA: TGTGCCAGCAGCCCAGGCAATGAGCAGTTCTTC.